This TCR beta chain was recorded in a study of regulatory T cells in long-lasting Graves disease. CDR1 and CDR2 from the germline V gene are MNHGY and SVAAGI. The junction had 16 bases not matched to a gene; V was cut back by 3 bases and J by 5 bases. The CDR3 has 18 amino acids. Time point in this sample: persistent/refractory GD, antithyroid drugs over 5 years with positive TRAb. Making the TCR library involved RNA that had been extracted from PBMCs. CDR3-region Arm-PCR and iRepertoire HTBI primers produced the TCR beta libraries. Authors' data handling: Identification of gene segments yielded more than 55 TRBV and about 15 TRBJ across samples. MiXCR was run by TCRdb on the multiplex PCR reads, yielding one entry per CDR3 protein. The V and J calls, along with clone size, are taken from TCRdb and not from the paper's own processing. The table records 400,000 to 500,000 distinct CDR3 sequences, 20% to 25% of them present only once.

Study-level findings and limits: No thyroid tissue was studied; the work used peripheral blood only. Graves' patients with persistent disease showed TCR diversity lower than patients newly diagnosed. Persistent disease preferred TRBV28, TRBJ1-2 and TRBJ2-5.

This clonotype was observed many times. Its cognate antigen is unknown. The sample here was peripheral blood mononuclear cells (PBMCs), taken when the disease was refractory, from a patient treated with antithyroid drugs. The receptor comes from a female donor with Graves disease. The chain carries TRBV6-9 and TRBJ2-5; 9 bases map to TRBD2. CDR3 nucleotides: TGTGCCAGCAGTTACCCAGGCACCGGGACTAGCCCGTCGGAGACCCAGTACTTC. This sequence encodes CASSYPGTGTSPSETQYF.